The clone carrying this TCR beta chain was recorded once. The data belong to a study of control samples from healthy donors and cancer patients. Assay: immunoSEQ multiplex PCR; the TCRdb copy retains only in-frame clones and omits some. This sample has 150,000 to 200,000 clones, with about 86% found just once. The CDR3 has 12 amino acids. V lost 10 bases, J lost 0 bases, and 8 bases lay in between. CDR1 is MRHNA and CDR2 is SNTAGT in the germline V gene. Sequencing input: blood. The chain couples TRBV6-4 to TRBJ2-3; D is uncertain. The TCR was taken from a man in his late teens or twenties in good health. CDR3 in DNA: TGTGCCACCCCCAGGAGCACAGATACGCAGTATTTT. As protein: CATPRSTDTQYF.